This section outlines one T cell receptor beta chain sequence together with its context. Between the trimmed V and J ends, which lost 6 bases and 4 bases, there was a span of 15 bases. Looked up from germline, CDR1 is SGHTA and CDR2 is FQGNSA. The CDR3 extends over 14 amino acids. This sample stems from a study of blood T cell repertoires in COVID-19. At the level of the study: T cells, B-cell-depleted T cells, or PBMCs provided the cDNA or gDNA that served as material.

Generated by immunoSEQ multiplex PCR, the TCRdb table keeps only in-frame clones and is missing some. The sample holds about 260,000 clones, approximately 80% seen once. The sequence came from a woman older than 75 with acute or convalescent COVID-19. Material for sequencing was peripheral blood. The chain joins TRBV7-2 to TRBJ1-2; D not resolved. The CDR3 nucleotides are TGTGCCAGCAGGTACCCCGGGAGCACCTATGGCTACACCTTC. It yields the protein CASRYPGSTYGYTF.